The present TCR beta chain was sequenced within a study of cytomegalovirus exposure and HLA in healthy donors. V dropped 4 bases and J dropped 0; count of bases not matched to a gene: 10. The length of the CDR3 is 17 residues. Looked up from germline, CDR1 is MDHEN and CDR2 is SYDVKM. Use of 60 Vbeta and 13 Jbeta primers characterized the PCR. This table comes from immunoSEQ multiplex PCR, and its TCRdb copy is limited to in-frame clones, with some not included. The table has about 90,000 clones, about 66% seen once. The sample taken for sequencing was PBMCs. The TCR was taken from a man aged 25-45 years in good health and CMV-seronegative. The V call is TRBV28, the J call TRBJ2-5; 8 bases line up with TRBD1. The CDR3 region has the DNA TGTGCCAGCAGTTCGGACAGGGCAAGGCGAAACCAAGAGACCCAGTACTTC. Translation: CASSSDRARRNQETQYF.